This T cell receptor beta chain was observed in a study of OX40 agonist ivuxolimab in advanced cancers. A note on the overall study: The costimulatory receptor OX40 (CD134) was targeted by ivuxolimab, a fully human IgG2 agonistic monoclonal antibody. The paper describes the monotherapy dose-escalation part (N of about 57 patients) of the phase I trial of ivuxolimab. Partial responses occurred in three dose-escalation patients, of whom one had hepatocellular carcinoma and two had cutaneous melanoma. A male proportion of around 83% and a mean age of about 60 years, ranging from roughly 20 to 80, were recorded for the dose-escalation cohort. Intravenous ivuxolimab was administered to patients every 2 weeks at six dose levels: 0.01, 0.1, 0.3, 1.5, 3 and 10 mg/kg. The point of sequencing TCRbeta in the periphery was to test whether ivuxolimab changed TCR sequence diversity and drove clonal T-cell expansion. Patients were allowed to have had prior anti-PD-1, anti-PD-L1 or anti-CTLA-4 therapy, and approximately 37% of the dose-escalation patients had been treated with checkpoint inhibitors. Of the roughly 52 dose-escalation patients, hepatocellular carcinoma was present in 19, melanoma in roughly 15, renal cell carcinoma in 9 and head and neck cancer in 9. Summary of the overall study and its limitations: The antigen specificity of the clonally expanded peripheral T cells was not determined. In partial responders in the 0.1-3.0 mg/kg groups, normalized peripheral clonal expansion was found to be among the lowest, especially among CD8+ T cells. Low levels of normalized T-cell clonal expansion were also seen in some nonresponding patients. At doses of 0.1 to 3.0 mg/kg, clonal expansion of both CD4+ and CD8+ T cells in blood was seen between baseline and week 6. After ivuxolimab, CD8+ T cells had more expanded clones than CD4+ T cells on average.

The CDR3 numbers 12 residues from cysteine through phenylalanine. The kept DNA is CDR3 alone, 36 bases in frame from the first base. The germline V gene yields SNHLY for CDR1 and FYNNEI for CDR2. V and J are truncated by 5 bases and 5 bases respectively, leaving an intervening sequence of 8 bases. To sequence the TCRbeta CDR3 region, genomic DNA was isolated from the sorted cells. TCRbeta CDR3 regions were sequenced using the immunoSEQ Assay. TCRdb took this table from immuneACCESS and kept in-frame rearrangements with V and J called. Such tables lack part of the clones; where checked against another copy, unresolved V genes explain under half of the gap, and the rest is unexplained. The sample includes approximately 35,000 clones, with about 74% observed a single time. Roughly 12% of the sample comes from the top ten. As for this clone: No cognate antigen has been identified for it. Base-call qualities are not available, and no considerably larger clone is one nucleotide away.

The trial excluded patients who had a history of autoimmune disease or who were on systemic immunosuppression. Peripheral blood for TCR sequencing was collected from all dose cohorts at baseline, on cycle 4 day 1, and on cycle 7 day 1. Samples came from an open-label, multicenter, first-in-human phase I dose-escalation trial of ivuxolimab. Adults with locally advanced or metastatic head and neck squamous cell, hepatocellular, melanoma or renal cell carcinoma were enrolled in the trial. Before TCR sequencing, CD4+ T cells and CD8+ T cells from peripheral blood were sorted into separate populations. The sequences come from CD4+ or CD8+ T cells sorted from blood, collected in a trial of the OX40 agonist ivuxolimab. The receptor's source is an adult with an advanced solid tumor such as melanoma, head and neck, liver or kidney cancer. The chain is made from TRBV2 and TRBJ2-3, with the D gene uncertain. The DNA sequence follows: TGTGCCAGCAGTAACCGGAGAGATACGCAGTATTTT. The resulting protein is CASSNRRDTQYF.